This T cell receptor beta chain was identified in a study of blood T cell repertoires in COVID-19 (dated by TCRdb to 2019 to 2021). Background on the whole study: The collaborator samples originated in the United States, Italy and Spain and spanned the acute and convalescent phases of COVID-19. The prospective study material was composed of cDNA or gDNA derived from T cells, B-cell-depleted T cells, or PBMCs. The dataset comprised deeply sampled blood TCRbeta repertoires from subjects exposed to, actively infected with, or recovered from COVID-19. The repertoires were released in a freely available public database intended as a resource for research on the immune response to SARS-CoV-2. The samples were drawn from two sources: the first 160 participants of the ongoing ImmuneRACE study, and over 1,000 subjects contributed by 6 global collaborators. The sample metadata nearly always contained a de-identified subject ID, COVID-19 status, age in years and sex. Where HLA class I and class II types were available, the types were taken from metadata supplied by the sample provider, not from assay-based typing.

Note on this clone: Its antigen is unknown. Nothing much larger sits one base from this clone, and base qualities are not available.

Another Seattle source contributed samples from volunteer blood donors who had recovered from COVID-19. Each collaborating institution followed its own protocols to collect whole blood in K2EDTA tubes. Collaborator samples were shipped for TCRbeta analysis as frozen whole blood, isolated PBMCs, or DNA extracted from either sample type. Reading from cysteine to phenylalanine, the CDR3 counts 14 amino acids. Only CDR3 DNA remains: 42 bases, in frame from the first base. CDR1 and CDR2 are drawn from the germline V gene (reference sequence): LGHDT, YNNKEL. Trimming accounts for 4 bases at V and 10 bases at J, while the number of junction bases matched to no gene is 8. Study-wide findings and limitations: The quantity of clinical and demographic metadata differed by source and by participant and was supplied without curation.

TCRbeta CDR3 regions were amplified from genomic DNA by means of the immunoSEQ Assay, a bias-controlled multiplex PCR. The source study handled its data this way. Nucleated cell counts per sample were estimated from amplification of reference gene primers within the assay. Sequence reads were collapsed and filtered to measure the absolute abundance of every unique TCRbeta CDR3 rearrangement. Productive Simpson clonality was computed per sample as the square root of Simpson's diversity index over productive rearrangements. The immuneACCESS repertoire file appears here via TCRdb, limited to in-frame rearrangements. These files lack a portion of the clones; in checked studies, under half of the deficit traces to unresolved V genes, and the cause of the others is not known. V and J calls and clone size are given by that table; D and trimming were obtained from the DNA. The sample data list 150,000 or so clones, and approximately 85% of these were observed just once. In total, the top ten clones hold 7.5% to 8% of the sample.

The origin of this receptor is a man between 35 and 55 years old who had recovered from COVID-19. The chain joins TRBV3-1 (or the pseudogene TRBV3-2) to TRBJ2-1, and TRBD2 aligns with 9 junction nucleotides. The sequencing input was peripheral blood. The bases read TGTGCCAGCAGCCGTAGCGGGAGCTTAAAGGAGCAGTTCTTC. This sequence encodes CASSRSGSLKEQFF.